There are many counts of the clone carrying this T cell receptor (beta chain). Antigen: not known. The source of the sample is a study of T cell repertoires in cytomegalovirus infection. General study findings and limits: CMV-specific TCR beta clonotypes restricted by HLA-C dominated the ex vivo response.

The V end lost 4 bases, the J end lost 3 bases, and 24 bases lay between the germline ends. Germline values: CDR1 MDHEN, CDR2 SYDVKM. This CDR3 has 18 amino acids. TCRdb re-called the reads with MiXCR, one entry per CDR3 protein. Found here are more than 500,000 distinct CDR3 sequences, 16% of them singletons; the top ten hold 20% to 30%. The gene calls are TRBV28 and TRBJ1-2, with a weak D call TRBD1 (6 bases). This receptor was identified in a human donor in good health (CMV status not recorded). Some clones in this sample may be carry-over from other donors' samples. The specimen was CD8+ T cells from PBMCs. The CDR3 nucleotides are TGTGCCAGCAGTTCCCTCTACAGGGAAAGAGGCTTTGACTATGGCTACACCTTC. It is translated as CASSSLYRERGFDYGYTF.